Following are 25 T cell receptor beta chains from one sample sequenced in a study of blood T cell repertoires in COVID-19 (dated by TCRdb to about 2020). The library was built by means of the immunoSEQ multiplex PCR assay. What TCRdb holds here is the immuneACCESS table cut down to in-frame rearrangements. Part of the clones is not present; checked against another copy, under half of the missing clones reflect an unresolved V gene, and the others are unexplained. The sample table records over 60,000 clones; 70% to 90% of these occur just once. The ten largest clonotypes hold less than 3% of the sample. Sequenced sample: peripheral blood. These receptor sequences come from a man in his 70s with active or convalescent COVID-19.

The genes are TRBV19 and TRBJ1-1, with 7 bases identical to TRBD1. The CDR3 has 16 amino acids. J lost 2 bases, V lost 2 bases, and 8 bases had no gene match. In germline, CDR1 is LNHDA, CDR2 SQIVND (reference sequence). CDR3 region: CASSILVGGGNTEAFF. CDR3 in DNA: TGTGCCAGTAGTATACTAGTAGGGGGCGGAAACACTGAAGCTTTCTTT.

The gene calls are TRBV7-2 and TRBJ2-5, with D possibly being TRBD1 (5 bases). Germline-derived CDR1 and CDR2 are SGHTA and FQGNSA. This CDR3 is 14 amino acids long. Deletions cut 1 base from V and 3 bases from J, with 9 bases between. The CDR3 DNA sequence: TGTGCCAGCAGCTTAGAGTCCAGGGAAGAGACCCAGTACTTC. Amino acid sequence: CASSLESREETQYF.

The chain links TRBV7-9 to TRBJ1-4, with 9 bases lining up with TRBD1. The ends lost 3 bases at V and 8 bases at J; junction bases unmatched: 7. Germline CDR1 SEHNR, CDR2 FQNEAQ (reference sequence). The CDR3 loop spans 15 amino acids. Here the CDR3 reads CASSFAGTGREKLFF. The CDR3 coding sequence is TGTGCCAGCAGCTTCGCCGGGACAGGGCGGGAAAAACTGTTTTTT.

The chain carries TRBV3-1 (or the pseudogene TRBV3-2) and TRBJ2-1; 8 positions agree with TRBD2. From germline, CDR1 is LGHDT and CDR2 YNNKEL (reference sequence). The CDR3 consists of 16 residues. Trimming cost V 3 bases and J 2 bases; bases outside gene matches: 6. The CDR3 loop reads CASSHFAGGAYNEQFF. CDR3 nucleotides: TGTGCCAGCAGCCATTTTGCGGGGGGTGCCTACAATGAGCAGTTCTTC.

This rearrangement joins TRBV10-2 to TRBJ1-1; D possibly corresponds to TRBD1 (6 bases). Trimming left V 5 bases short and J 1 base short, with 14 bases between. The CDR3 is 15 amino acids. Germline lookup yields CDR1 WSHSY and CDR2 SAAADI. The CDR3 sequence is CASSSRDTRNTEAFF. In DNA, the CDR3 is TGCGCCAGCAGTTCCCGGGACACAAGGAACACTGAAGCTTTCTTT.

The chain has TRBV5-5 and TRBJ1-6; 7 bases fit TRBD1. Germline V gives CDR1 SGHKS, CDR2 YYEKEE (reference sequence). Unmatched junction bases numbered 5, after V lost 5 bases and J lost 0 bases. The CDR3 totals 16 residues. The CDR3 DNA follows: TGTGCCAGCAGGCCAGGGGGGAGCTCCTATAATTCACCCCTCCACTTT. Protein sequence: CASRPGGSSYNSPLHF.

CDR3: CASRKPGGTTGELFF. The CDR3, as DNA: TGTGCCAGCAGAAAGCCGGGGGGGACCACCGGGGAGCTGTTTTTT. The V and J genes are TRBV6-5 and TRBJ2-2, with 8 bases aligning to TRBD2. Germline-derived CDR1 and CDR2 are MNHEY and SVGAGI. V dropped 6 bases and J dropped 4; count of bases not matched to a gene: 7. The CDR3 spans 15 residues.

V gene TRBV18 combines with J gene TRBJ1-4; D gene unclear. Trimming took 2 bases from V and 7 from J, leaving 14 bases between them. The germline CDR1 and CDR2 sequences are KGHSH and LQKENI. The CDR3 covers 15 residues. The CDR3 DNA is TGTGCCAGCTCACCAGCACCGGGAAGGAGTGAAAAACTGTTTTTT. Translated, it gives CASSPAPGRSEKLFF. The entire variable domain, with the rest obtained from reference TRBV18 and TRBJ1-4, is as follows: NAGVMQNPRHLVRRRGQEARLRCSPMKGHSHVYWYRQLPEEGLKFMVYLQKENIIDESGMPKERFSAEFPKEGPSILRIQQVVRGDSAAYFCASSPAPGRSEKLFFGSGTQLSVL.

The chain links TRBV29-1 to TRBJ2-5; no reliable D call. The germline CDR1 and CDR2 sequences are SQVTM and ANQGSEA. The V end was cut by 4 bases, the J end by 2 bases, with 5 bases between. The CDR3 spans 11 residues. The chain's CDR3 is CSVARQETQYF. Written as DNA, the CDR3 is TGCAGCGTTGCGCGGCAAGAGACCCAGTACTTC.

The V call is TRBV7-8, the J call TRBJ2-3; D is perhaps TRBD2 (6 bases). The CDR3 is 14 residues long. Deletions cut 5 bases from V and 2 bases from J, with 11 bases between. Germline CDR1 reads SGHVS; CDR2 reads FQNEAQ. DNA for the CDR3: TGTGCCAGCAGCCCGAGACTAGACACAGATACGCAGTATTTT. Translation: CASSPRLDTDTQYF.

The rearrangement joins TRBV5-8 to TRBJ2-7, with D perhaps matching TRBD1 (6 bases). Trimming left V 2 bases short and J 6 bases short, with 15 bases between. Germline CDR1 is SGHTS and CDR2 is YDEGEE. This CDR3 region has 14 residues. The CDR3 nucleotides are TGTGCCAGCAGCTTTCTCGGACAGTCTGGCGAGCAGTACTTC. Protein product: CASSFLGQSGEQYF.

CDR3 bases: TGTGCCAGCACCCCAGCGATAAGCAATCAGCCCCAGCATTTT. Its translation is CASTPAISNQPQHF. This sequence joins TRBV2 and TRBJ1-5, with no clear D. The CDR3 covers 14 residues. CDR1 is SNHLY, CDR2 FYNNEI, per germline. V gave up 7 bases and J gave up 1 base, with 11 bases separating them.

The genes are TRBV3-1 (or the pseudogene TRBV3-2) and TRBJ2-3, with a weak D call TRBD2 (6 bases). The CDR3 sequence is 17 residues long. V shed 1 base and J shed 4 bases, with 18 bases lying between them. Germline V gives CDR1 LGHDT, CDR2 YNNKEL (reference sequence). For the CDR3, the DNA is TGTGCCAGCAGCCAAGTAGGGGACTCGCAGTATGCAGATACGCAGTATTTT. Encoded protein: CASSQVGDSQYADTQYF.

The chain uses TRBV19 and TRBJ2-2; D may be TRBD1 (6 bases). V lost 6 bases and J 3 bases, leaving 14 bases between the germline ends. Germline V gives CDR1 LNHDA, CDR2 SQIVND (reference sequence). This CDR3 has 15 residues. CDR3: CASRMGDRHTGELFF. DNA of the CDR3: TGTGCCAGTAGGATGGGAGACAGGCACACCGGGGAGCTGTTTTTT.

This clone came up once. The chain recombines TRBV2 with TRBJ2-2; 11 nucleotides agree with TRBD2. The CDR3 has 15 amino acids. V gave up 4 bases and J gave up 6 bases; unmatched junction bases: 4. Germline V gene lookup returns CDR1 SNHLY and CDR2 FYNNEI. Here the CDR3 reads CASSVLAGAAGELFF. In nucleotides, the CDR3 is TGTGCCAGCAGTGTACTAGCGGGGGCCGCCGGGGAGCTGTTTTTT. Full variable domain (rest looked up from reference TRBV2 and TRBJ2-2): EPEVTQTPSHQVTQMGQEVILRCVPISNHLYFYWYRQILGQKVEFLVSFYNNEISEKSEIFDDQFSVERPDGSNFTLKIRSTKLEDSAMYFCASSVLAGAAGELFFGEGSRLTVL.

This clone was counted many times. The V call is TRBV19, the J call TRBJ1-6; D remains ambiguous. Per germline, CDR1 LNHDA and CDR2 SQIVND (reference sequence). This CDR3 has 16 amino acids. The V end lost 3 bases, the J end lost 9 bases, and 18 bases lay between the germline ends. This CDR3 is CASSIGRMSFGSPLHF. In DNA form, the CDR3 reads TGTGCCAGTAGTATTGGGAGGATGTCGTTCGGTTCACCCCTCCACTTT.

This clone was observed a single time. V gene TRBV29-1 combines with J gene TRBJ2-1; D possibly corresponds to TRBD2 (7 bases). V lost 2 bases and J lost 9, with 8 bases in between. This CDR3 spans 11 amino acids. Germline loops: CDR1 SQVTM, CDR2 ANQGSEA. The CDR3 loop reads CSVERGGEQFF. As DNA, the CDR3 is TGCAGCGTTGAAAGGGGGGGTGAGCAGTTCTTC.

For the CDR3, the DNA is TGCGCCAGTGGGAGGGAGGCTCGTTCCTACGAGCAGTACTTC. This translates into CASGREARSYEQYF. The chain is built from TRBV5-1 and TRBJ2-7, with 7 nucleotides matching TRBD2. The germline gives CDR1 SGHRS, CDR2 YFSETQ. The length of the CDR3 is 14 residues. The V and J ends lost 8 bases and 1 base, in that order; junction bases with no gene match: 9.

The chain links TRBV3-1 (or the pseudogene TRBV3-2) to TRBJ1-2; D not certain. Trimming stripped 0 bases from V and 7 bases from J, with 15 bases between. This CDR3 contains 15 residues. The germline gives CDR1 LGHDT, CDR2 YNNKEL (reference sequence). DNA of the CDR3: TGTGCCAGCAGCCAAGATCTTGTCCCGAGCGGTGGCTACACCTTC. Protein: CASSQDLVPSGGYTF.

This clone was counted between two and nine times. The chain joins TRBV1 to TRBJ1-6. TRBV1 is described as a pseudogene. This CDR3 comprises 15 residues. CDR3 sequence reads: CTSSQARSHNSPLHF. The DNA of the CDR3 is TGCACCAGCAGCCAAGCGAGGAGTCATAATTCACCCCTCCACTTT.

The V gene is TRBV5-1, the J gene TRBJ1-5, with D perhaps TRBD1 (5 bases). Germline lookup yields CDR1 SGHRS and CDR2 YFSETQ. The CDR3 consists of 15 residues. Trimming pared 4 bases from V and 2 bases from J, leaving 13 bases between. The CDR3 protein is CASSREGGGNQPQHF. CDR3 DNA: TGCGCCAGCAGCAGGGAAGGAGGGGGCAATCAGCCCCAGCATTTT.

The chain couples TRBV27 to TRBJ1-1, with 11 nucleotides matching TRBD1. The CDR3 is 16 amino acids. V lost 5 bases and J lost 4; bases outside the gene matches: 9. CDR1 MNHEY and CDR2 SMNVEV come from the germline V gene (reference sequence). The CDR3 loop is CASSPWTGGGRTEAFF. CDR3 bases: TGTGCCAGCAGTCCCTGGACAGGGGGCGGACGCACTGAAGCTTTCTTT.

The rearrangement uses TRBV5-5 and TRBJ1-1; D not resolved. CDR1 and CDR2 from the germline V gene are SGHKS and YYEKEE (reference sequence). The CDR3 has 14 amino acids. The germline V and J ends were trimmed by 1 base and 0 bases, with 7 bases remaining between them. CDR3 residues: CASSLIQLNTEAFF. The CDR3, as DNA: TGTGCCAGCAGCTTGATACAGTTGAACACTGAAGCTTTCTTT.

The chain carries TRBV7-2 and TRBJ2-7; 8 bases line up with TRBD2. This CDR3 is 15 amino acids long. After removal of 5 bases from V and 2 bases from J, the junction contained 8 bases not matched to a gene. The germline V gene encodes CDR1 SGHTA and CDR2 FQGNSA. This chain's CDR3 is CASSLSPGGTYEQYF. CDR3 DNA: TGTGCCAGCAGCCTCTCCCCGGGAGGGACCTACGAGCAGTACTTC.

Comments on this clone: This sample includes further DNA sequences coding for the same CDR3. J is TRBJ1-1 and V is TRBV5-1, with unresolved D. Germline V gene data show CDR1 as SGHRS and CDR2 as YFSETQ. The germline V and J ends were trimmed by 0 bases and 1 base, with 4 bases remaining between them. The CDR3 is 13 amino acids. CDR3 in DNA: TGCGCCAGCAGCTTGGCCAGGAACACTGAAGCTTTCTTT. As protein: CASSLARNTEAFF. The full variable domain, in which reference TRBV5-1 and TRBJ1-1 provide the parts outside the CDR3, is KAGVTQTPRYLIKTRGQQVTLSCSPISGHRSVSWYQQTPGQGLQFLFEYFSETQRNKGNFPGRFSGRQFSNSRSEMNVSTLELGDSALYLCASSLARNTEAFFGQGTRLTVV.